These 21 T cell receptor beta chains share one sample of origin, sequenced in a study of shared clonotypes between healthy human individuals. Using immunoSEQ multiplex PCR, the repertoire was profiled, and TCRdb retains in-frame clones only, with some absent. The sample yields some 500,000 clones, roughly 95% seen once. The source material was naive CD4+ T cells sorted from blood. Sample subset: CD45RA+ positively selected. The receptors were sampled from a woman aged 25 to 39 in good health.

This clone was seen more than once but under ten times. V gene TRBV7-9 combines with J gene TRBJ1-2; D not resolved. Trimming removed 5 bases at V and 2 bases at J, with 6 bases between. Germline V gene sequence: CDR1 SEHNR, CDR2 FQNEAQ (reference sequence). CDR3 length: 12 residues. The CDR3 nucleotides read TGTGCCAGCAGCGCACCCAACTATGGCTACACCTTC. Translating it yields CASSAPNYGYTF.

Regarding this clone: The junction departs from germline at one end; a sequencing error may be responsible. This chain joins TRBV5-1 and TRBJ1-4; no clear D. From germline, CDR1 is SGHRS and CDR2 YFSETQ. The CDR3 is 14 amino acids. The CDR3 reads CASSLSLSKEKLFF. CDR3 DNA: TGCGCCAGCAGCTTGTCCCTCTCTAAGGAAAAACTGTTTTTT.

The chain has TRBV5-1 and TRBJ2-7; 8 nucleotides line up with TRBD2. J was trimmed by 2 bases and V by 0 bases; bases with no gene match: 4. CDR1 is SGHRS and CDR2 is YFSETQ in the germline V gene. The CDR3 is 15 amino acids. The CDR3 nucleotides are TGCGCCAGCAGCTTGGGATCGGGAGGGACCTACGAGCAGTACTTC. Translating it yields CASSLGSGGTYEQYF.

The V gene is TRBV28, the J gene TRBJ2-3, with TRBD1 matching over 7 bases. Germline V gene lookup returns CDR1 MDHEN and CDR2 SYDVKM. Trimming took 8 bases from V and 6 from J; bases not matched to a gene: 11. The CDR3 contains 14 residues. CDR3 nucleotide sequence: TGTGCCAGCGCCACAGGGGCCGTCCTGGATACGCAGTATTTT. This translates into CASATGAVLDTQYF.

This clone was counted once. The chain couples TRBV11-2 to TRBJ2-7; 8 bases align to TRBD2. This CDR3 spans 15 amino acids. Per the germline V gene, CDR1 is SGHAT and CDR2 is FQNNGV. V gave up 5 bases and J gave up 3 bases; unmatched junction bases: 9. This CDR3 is CASSPSSGSFYEQYF. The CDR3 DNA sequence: TGTGCCAGCAGCCCATCAAGCGGGAGTTTCTACGAGCAGTACTTC.

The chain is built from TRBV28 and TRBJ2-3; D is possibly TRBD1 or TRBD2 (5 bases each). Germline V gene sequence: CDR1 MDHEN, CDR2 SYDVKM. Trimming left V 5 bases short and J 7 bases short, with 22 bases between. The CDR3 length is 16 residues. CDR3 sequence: CASSPSGSPSSNTQYF. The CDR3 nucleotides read TGTGCCAGCAGTCCCTCAGGGAGTCCTTCGTCTAATACGCAGTATTTT.

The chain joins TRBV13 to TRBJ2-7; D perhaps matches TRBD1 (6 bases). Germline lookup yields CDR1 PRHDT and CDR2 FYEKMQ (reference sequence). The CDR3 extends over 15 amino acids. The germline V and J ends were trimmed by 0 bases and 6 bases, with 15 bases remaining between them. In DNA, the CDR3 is TGTGCCAGCAGCTTAGGCGGGATTGGGGGCCTCGAGCAGTACTTC. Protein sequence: CASSLGGIGGLEQYF.

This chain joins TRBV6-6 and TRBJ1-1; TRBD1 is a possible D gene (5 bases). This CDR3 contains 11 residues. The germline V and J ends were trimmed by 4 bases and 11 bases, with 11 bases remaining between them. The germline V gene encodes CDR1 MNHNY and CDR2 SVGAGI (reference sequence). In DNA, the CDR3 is TGTGCCAGCAGTTCGGGGGGTATGGCTTTCTTT. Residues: CASSSGGMAFF.

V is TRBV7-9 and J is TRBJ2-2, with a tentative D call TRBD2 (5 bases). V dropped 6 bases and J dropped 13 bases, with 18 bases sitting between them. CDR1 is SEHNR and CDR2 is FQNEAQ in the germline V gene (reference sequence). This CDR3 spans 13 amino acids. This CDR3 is CASSQDFLWGLFF. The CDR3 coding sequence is TGTGCCAGCAGTCAGGACTTCTTATGGGGGCTGTTTTTT.

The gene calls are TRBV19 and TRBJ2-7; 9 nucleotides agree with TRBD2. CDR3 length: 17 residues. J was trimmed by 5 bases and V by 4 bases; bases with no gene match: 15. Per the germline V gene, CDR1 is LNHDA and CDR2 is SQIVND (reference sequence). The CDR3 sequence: CASSRLAGSDLLNEQYF. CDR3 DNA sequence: TGTGCCAGTAGTAGGCTAGCGGGATCCGACCTACTCAACGAGCAGTACTTC.

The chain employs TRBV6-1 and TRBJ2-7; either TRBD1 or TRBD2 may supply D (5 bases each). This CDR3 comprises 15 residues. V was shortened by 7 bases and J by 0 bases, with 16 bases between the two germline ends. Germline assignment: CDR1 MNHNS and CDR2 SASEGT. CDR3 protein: CASIPGTASSYEQYF. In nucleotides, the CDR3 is TGTGCCAGCATCCCCGGGACCGCAAGCTCCTACGAGCAGTACTTC.

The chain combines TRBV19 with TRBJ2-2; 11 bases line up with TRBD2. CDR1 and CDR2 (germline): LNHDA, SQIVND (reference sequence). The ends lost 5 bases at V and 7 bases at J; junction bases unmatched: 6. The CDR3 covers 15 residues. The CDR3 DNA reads TGTGCCAGTAGTGCACTAGCGGGAGAGGGCGGGGAGCTGTTTTTT. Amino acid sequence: CASSALAGEGGELFF.

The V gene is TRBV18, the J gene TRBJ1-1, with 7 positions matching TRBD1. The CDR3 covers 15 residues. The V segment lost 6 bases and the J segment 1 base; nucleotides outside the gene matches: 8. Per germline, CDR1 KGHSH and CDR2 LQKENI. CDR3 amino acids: CASSLLGQRNTEAFF. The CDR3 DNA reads TGTGCCAGCTCCCTATTGGGACAGAGGAACACTGAAGCTTTCTTT. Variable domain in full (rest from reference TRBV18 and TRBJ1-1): NAGVMQNPRHLVRRRGQEARLRCSPMKGHSHVYWYRQLPEEGLKFMVYLQKENIIDESGMPKERFSAEFPKEGPSILRIQQVVRGDSAAYFCASSLLGQRNTEAFFGQGTRLTVV.

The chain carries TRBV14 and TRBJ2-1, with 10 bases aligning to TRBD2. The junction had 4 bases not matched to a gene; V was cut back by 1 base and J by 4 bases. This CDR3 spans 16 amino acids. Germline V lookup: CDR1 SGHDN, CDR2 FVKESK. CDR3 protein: CASSQGASGGYNEQFF. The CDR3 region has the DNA TGTGCCAGCAGCCAAGGGGCTAGCGGGGGTTACAATGAGCAGTTCTTC.

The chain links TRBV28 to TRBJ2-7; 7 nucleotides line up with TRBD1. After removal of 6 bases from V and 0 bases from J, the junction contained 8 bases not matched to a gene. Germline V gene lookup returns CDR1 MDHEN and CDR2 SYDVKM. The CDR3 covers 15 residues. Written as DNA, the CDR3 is TGTGCCAGCAGCCATCCCGGGACAGTCTCCTACGAGCAGTACTTC. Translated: CASSHPGTVSYEQYF.

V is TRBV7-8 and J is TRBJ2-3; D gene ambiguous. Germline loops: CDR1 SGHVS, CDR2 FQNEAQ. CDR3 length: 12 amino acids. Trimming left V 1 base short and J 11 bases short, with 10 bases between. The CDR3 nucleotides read TGTGCCAGCAGCTTAGTGGTAGGCGGGCAGTATTTT. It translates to CASSLVVGGQYF.

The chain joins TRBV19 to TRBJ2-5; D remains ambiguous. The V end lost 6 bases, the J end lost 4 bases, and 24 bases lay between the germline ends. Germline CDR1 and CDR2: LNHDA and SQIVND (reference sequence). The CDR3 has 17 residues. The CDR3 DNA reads TGTGCCAGTAGCCGTCCGCACGCCGCCACCATCGGAGAGACCCAGTACTTC. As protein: CASSRPHAATIGETQYF.

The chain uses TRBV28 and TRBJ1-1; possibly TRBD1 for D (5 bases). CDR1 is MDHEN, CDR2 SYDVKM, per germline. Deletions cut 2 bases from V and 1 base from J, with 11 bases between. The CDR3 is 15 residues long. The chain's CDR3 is CASSLSYGGNTEAFF. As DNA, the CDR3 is TGTGCCAGCAGTTTAAGTTACGGGGGGAACACTGAAGCTTTCTTT.

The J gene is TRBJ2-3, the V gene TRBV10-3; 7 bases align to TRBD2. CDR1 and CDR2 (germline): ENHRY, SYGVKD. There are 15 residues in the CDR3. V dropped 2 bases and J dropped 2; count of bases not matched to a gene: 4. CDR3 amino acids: CAISERQRDTDTQYF. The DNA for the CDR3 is TGTGCCATCAGTGAGCGTCAGCGGGACACAGATACGCAGTATTTT.

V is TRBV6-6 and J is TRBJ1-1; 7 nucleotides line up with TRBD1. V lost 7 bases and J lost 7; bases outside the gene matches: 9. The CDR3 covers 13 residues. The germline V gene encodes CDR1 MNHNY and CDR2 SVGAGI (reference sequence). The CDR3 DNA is TGTGCCAGCAACACCGGGACAGCCATTGAAGCTTTCTTT. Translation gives CASNTGTAIEAFF.

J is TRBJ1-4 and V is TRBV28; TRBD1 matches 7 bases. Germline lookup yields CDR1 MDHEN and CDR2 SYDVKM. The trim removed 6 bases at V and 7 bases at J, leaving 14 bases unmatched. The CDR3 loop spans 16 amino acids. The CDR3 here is CASSPRGIDKGEKLFF. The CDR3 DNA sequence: TGTGCCAGCAGCCCCAGGGGGATCGACAAGGGTGAAAAACTGTTTTTT.